This TCR beta chain was sequenced during a study of Ad26.COV2.S vaccination and SARS-CoV-2 variants (dated by TCRdb to the early 2020s). For the wider study: Donors in the vaccine arm were drawn from COV1001, a phase I-IIa trial of Ad26.COV2.S in healthy adults that was multicentre, randomized, double-blind and placebo-controlled. Ad26.COV2.S was administered intramuscularly at 5 x 10^10 or 1 x 10^11 viral particles, either as a single shot or as two shots given 56 days apart. TCRbeta repertoire sequencing served as the tool for gauging how specific and how broad the SARS-CoV-2-reactive T cell receptors were following Ad26.COV2.S vaccination. A total of roughly 30 samples were included in the TCR-sequenced set, comprising about 20 Ad26.COV2.S vaccine recipients, 5 placebo recipients and 8 SARS-CoV-2 convalescent individuals. Trial participants were randomized into five groups of five: low-dose or high-dose Ad26.COV2.S given once or twice, or placebo on both occasions. Throughout the experiments and outcome assessment, investigators stayed blinded to trial group allocation. What the work shows at the level of the full study, not this receptor alone: After vaccination, substantial breadth of spike-specific CD8+ and CD4+ T cell responses was reported. The study was not powered to compare responses between vaccine doses or regimens. Spike-specific TCR breadth was higher in Ad26.COV2.S recipients than in placebo recipients (P = 0.0014). According to the authors, total T cell responses may have been underestimated by the TCR breadth and depth analyses. Vaccine and placebo recipients had comparable non-spike TCR breadth, which fits with the vaccine containing only spike.

TCRbeta CDR3 regions were sequenced with the immunoSEQ Assay. After extraction, genomic DNA underwent amplification by bias-controlled multiplex PCR, followed by high-throughput sequencing. In the source study's methods: To quantify the absolute abundance of every unique TCRbeta CDR3 region, sequences were collapsed and filtered. T cell fraction was estimated by normalization of TCRbeta template counts to usable DNA, with usable DNA being measured through amplification of reference genes present in all nucleated cells. Repertoire TCRs were annotated as SARS-CoV-2-specific when V gene, CDR3 amino acid sequence and J gene were exactly matched to a known reactive TCR set. The reference SARS-CoV-2 TCR set was derived from MIRA and filtered for enrichment in COVID-19-positive ImmuneCODE repertoires, a step that removed public or cross-reactive TCRs. Using the MIRA antigens, annotated TCRs were further analysed by specific ORF or by position within an ORF. Depth was the summed frequency of annotated unique rearrangements, while breadth was defined as annotated unique rearrangements over total unique productive rearrangements. Two-sided Wilcoxon rank-sum tests were applied when comparing TCR breadth between groups. As stored in TCRdb, this immuneACCESS dataset retains in-frame rearrangements with V and J assigned. A fraction of the clones does not appear; measured against another copy, unresolved V genes explain less than half of the discrepancy, and the remainder lacks a known reason. That table is the source of V, J and clone size, and D and trimming were worked out from the DNA. The sample contains 250,000 or so clones, 87% of them found a single time. The top ten clones comprise about 2.7% of the sample.

A word on this clone: Which antigen it targets is not known. No qualities accompany the bases; no much larger clone lies one base away.

From the cysteine through the phenylalanine, the CDR3 covers 13 amino acids. Of all the DNA, just the CDR3 is kept, 39 bases in frame from base 1. The treatment or condition label on this specimen signifies: around 19 received Ad26.COV2.S at low or high dose, single or two shots; 5 received placebo; per-sample allocation not given. Repertoires of vaccine and placebo recipients were sequenced from samples collected on day 63 after the first injection. Between 29 July and 7 August 2020, Cohort 1b enrolled about 27 adults aged 18-55 years at one site in Boston, USA. As a vaccine, Ad26.COV2.S was a replication-incompetent adenovirus type 26 vector that expressed a prefusion-stabilized SARS-CoV-2 spike protein derived from the original Wuhan strain.

The receptor's source is a person aged 18-65 years who received the Ad26.COV2.S COVID-19 vaccine or a placebo. Rearrangement joined TRBV21-1 to TRBJ2-1; TRBD1, the table's D call, lacks a check against the DNA. TRBV21-1 is a pseudogene segment. The sequences come from peripheral blood, collected in a trial of Ad26.COV2.S vaccine versus placebo. The CDR3 protein sequence reads: CASSSHRGLTEFF. The DNA sequence is as follows: TGTGCCAGCAGCTCACACAGGGGGCTAACGGAGTTCTTC.